This record concerns one T cell receptor (beta chain) sequence. These data are taken from a study of blood T cell repertoires in COVID-19. This CDR3 spans 16 amino acids. Germline V gene sequence: CDR1 LGHDT, CDR2 YNNKEL (reference sequence). V trimming: 2 bases; J trimming: 1 base; junction bases outside the gene matches: 3. Repertoires were generated with immunoSEQ multiplex PCR, while TCRdb's copy carries only in-frame clones and drops some. The sample lists over 200,000 clones; around 84% were seen once. The clonotype comes from a woman of 80 years or more with active or convalescent COVID-19. The chain has TRBV3-1 (or the pseudogene TRBV3-2) and TRBJ2-2; TRBD1 matches at 8 bases. The sample taken for sequencing was peripheral blood. The CDR3 nucleotides read TGTGCCAGCAGCCAACCCGGGACAGGGAACACCGGGGAGCTGTTTTTT. Protein: CASSQPGTGNTGELFF.